This TCR beta chain was recovered during a study of blood T cell repertoires in COVID-19. Study in general: Italy, Spain and the United States were the sources of the convalescent and acute COVID-19 samples. Sources were T cells, B-cell-depleted T cells, or PBMCs; the material itself was cDNA or gDNA.

Original processing methods: Reference gene primer amplification gave nucleated cell count estimates. Some clones are missing from TCRdb's copy, which holds only in-frame ones; the method was immunoSEQ multiplex PCR. V and J calls and clone size are as listed in that table; D and trimming were resolved from the DNA. Here the sample spans some 190,000 clones, over 80% being singletons. The table lists this clone with a few counts. During active infection, Seattle patients enrolled and were then monitored through disease. The material sequenced was peripheral blood. The sequence came from a woman aged 55-70 years with COVID-19, enrolled during active disease.

CDR3 DNA: TGTGCCAGCAGCGAGGACAGAAACTATGGCTACACCTTC. Translation: CASSEDRNYGYTF. V is TRBV2 and J is TRBJ1-2; D might be TRBD1 (6 bases). The CDR3 runs 13 residues. CDR1 is SNHLY, CDR2 FYNNEI, per germline. V was clipped by 6 bases and J by 2 bases, with 10 bases between them. The full variable domain, its missing parts supplied by reference TRBV2 and TRBJ1-2, is EPEVTQTPSHQVTQMGQEVILRCVPISNHLYFYWYRQILGQKVEFLVSFYNNEISEKSEIFDDQFSVERPDGSNFTLKIRSTKLEDSAMYFCASSEDRNYGYTFGSGTRLTVV.